The present TCR beta chain was sequenced within a study of cytomegalovirus exposure and HLA in healthy donors. Study-wide results and limits: It was taken for granted in presence/absence analyses that sequencing depth across donors was roughly uniform.

A note on this clone: Its antigen remains unknown.

13 Jbeta primers and 60 Vbeta primers were used for the PCR. Clones were sequenced by immunoSEQ multiplex PCR, and TCRdb holds only the in-frame ones, with some missing. The sample has approximately 150,000 clones, roughly 85% seen once. The sequenced material came from PBMCs. This receptor was taken from a male donor in good health and CMV-seronegative.

This CDR3 is CATSREYTELFSGELFF. CDR3 coding DNA: TGTGCCACCAGCAGAGAGTACACGGAGCTTTTTTCCGGGGAGCTGTTTTTT. This chain connects TRBV15 to TRBJ2-2; no clear D gene. Germline V gives CDR1 LNHNV, CDR2 YYDKDF (reference sequence). The length of the CDR3 is 17 residues. Deletions cut 0 bases from V and 6 bases from J, with 17 bases between. Combining the CDR3 with reference TRBV15 and TRBJ2-2 gives the whole variable domain DAMVIQNPRYQVTQFGKPVTLSCSQTLNHNVMYWYQQKSSQAPKLLFHYYDKDFNNEADTPDNFQSRRPNTSFCFLDIRSPGLGDTAMYLCATSREYTELFSGELFFGEGSRLTVL.